Sequencing of this T cell receptor beta chain was carried out in a study of beta chain features in type 1 diabetes. Study observations and caveats: It was possible that PCR favored shorter templates, equally so in patients and controls.

A few counts support this clone. Its antigen is still unknown. CDR3 size: 17 residues. Germline lookup yields CDR1 SGHVS and CDR2 FNYEAQ. The junction had 7 bases not matched to a gene; V was cut back by 3 bases and J by 2 bases. As every portion of the isolated RNA was reverse transcribed, the sequencing read expressed TCRB transcripts. Some clones are missing from TCRdb's copy, which holds only in-frame ones; the method was immunoSEQ multiplex PCR. This table has under 450,000 clones, approximately 13% appearing once. The receptor's source is a man aged 30 to 39 in good health. The rearrangement joins TRBV7-6 to TRBJ2-3; 11 bases agree with TRBD2. Specimen: naive CD4+ T cells from blood. The CDR3 reads CASSFLIAGGPTDTQYF. The CDR3 DNA is TGTGCCAGCAGCTTCCTTATAGCGGGAGGGCCCACAGATACGCAGTATTTT.